The 5 T cell receptor beta chains given below trace back to one sample, sequenced in a study of T cell responses to AZD1222 COVID-19 vaccine. TCRdb keeps only in-frame clones here, not all; method: immunoSEQ multiplex PCR. The table records 45,000 to 55,000 clones, under 85% of them present only once. The sample was peripheral blood, taken on day 0 of MenACWY control vaccination. Receptor source: an adult in good health.

This clone is medium-sized. The chain carries TRBV7-2 and TRBJ1-3; D unresolved. The CDR3 sequence is 16 residues long. Trimming removed 1 base from V and 1 base from J, with 11 bases in between. Germline V CDR1 and CDR2: SGHTA, FQGNSA. The CDR3 region has the DNA TGTGCCAGCAGCTTAGTTCCGGGGAGGTCTGGAAACACCATATATTTT. This codes for CASSLVPGRSGNTIYF. Full variable domain (missing parts from reference TRBV7-2 and TRBJ1-3): GAGVSQSPSNKVTEKGKDVELRCDPISGHTALYWYRQSLGQGLEFLIYFQGNSAPDKSGLPSDRFSAERTGGSVSTLTIQRTQQEDSAVYLCASSLVPGRSGNTIYFGEGSWLTVV.

The chain employs TRBV19 and TRBJ1-2, with D possibly TRBD1 on 5 matching bases. The germline V gene has CDR1 LNHDA and CDR2 SQIVND (reference sequence). The length of the CDR3 is 14 residues. Between the trimmed V and J ends, which lost 3 bases and 8 bases, there was a span of 16 bases. This chain's CDR3 is CASSMTPTRDGYTF. The DNA for the CDR3 is TGTGCCAGTAGTATGACCCCCACAAGGGACGGCTACACCTTC.

The chain combines TRBV24-1 with TRBJ1-2, with D tentatively TRBD1 (5 bases). The CDR3 sequence is 15 residues long. Looked up from germline, CDR1 is KGHDR and CDR2 is SFDVKD. The germline V and J ends were trimmed by 6 bases and 8 bases, with 21 bases remaining between them. The CDR3, as DNA: TGTGCCACCAGTCTGGGGCCGGGACCATCGTCAGGCTACACCTTC. It encodes CATSLGPGPSSGYTF.

The rearrangement links TRBV9 to TRBJ1-1; D might be TRBD1 (5 bases). This CDR3 has 15 residues. The V end lost 4 bases, the J end lost 0 bases, and 13 bases lay between the germline ends. Germline CDR1 SGDLS, CDR2 YYNGEE. The CDR3 region is CASSPSGTMNTEAFF. Here the CDR3 DNA reads TGTGCCAGCAGCCCATCCGGGACCATGAACACTGAAGCTTTCTTT.

This clone was recorded a few times. This chain joins TRBV27 and TRBJ1-2; no reliable D call. Germline loops: CDR1 MNHEY, CDR2 SMNVEV (reference sequence). Trimming shortened V by 4 bases and J by 1 base, and 4 bases separated the two germline ends. This CDR3 has 12 residues. CDR3 coding DNA: TGTGCCAGCAGTTCCTATAACTATGGCTACACCTTC. This sequence encodes CASSSYNYGYTF.